This record concerns one T cell receptor beta chain sequence. This specimen comes from a study of chemoradiotherapy in HPV16-positive cancers. TCRdb's table, derived via immunoSEQ multiplex PCR, lists solely in-frame clones and lacks some. The sample lists 40,000 or so clones, around 76% occurring once. Looked up from germline, CDR1 is MNHNS and CDR2 is SASEGT. Trimming left V 6 bases short and J 0 bases short, with 14 bases between. CDR3 size: 15 residues. The source of this sequence is a human donor with HPV-associated anogenital cancer. The rearrangement uses TRBV6-1 and TRBJ1-1, with D possibly being TRBD1 (5 bases). The specimen was blood, collected from a patient who underwent chemoradiotherapy. CDR3 DNA: TGTGCCAGCAGATACAGGCAAGACATGAACACTGAAGCTTTCTTT. Its protein product is CASRYRQDMNTEAFF.